The clone carrying this T cell receptor (beta chain) showed up many times. These data come from a study of molecular identifiers for immune sequencing clone quantification. V was trimmed by 6 bases and J by 6 bases, leaving 6 bases between them. The germline CDR1 and CDR2 sequences are MNHNY and SVGAGI (reference sequence). CDR3 length equals 11 residues. Each CDR3 protein is one row after TCRdb ran MiXCR on the PCR reads. The table includes about 320,000 distinct CDR3 sequences, roughly 23% detected once. The sample consisted of naive CD8+ T cells from blood, with Jurkat cell RNA spiked in. The subset: FACS-sorted CD8+CD4-CCR7+CD45RA+ naive T cells. This sequence joins TRBV6-6 and TRBJ1-5; D not certain. The source of this sequence is a human donor in good health. Some libraries in this study had Jurkat cell RNA spiked in. CDR3 sequence reads: CASRDGQPQHF. Written as DNA, the CDR3 is TGTGCCAGCAGGGATGGTCAGCCCCAGCATTTT.